The clone carrying this TCR beta chain has only one observation. Antigen: not known. The sample comes from a study of liver allograft versus peripheral blood T cells. In the study overall: Peripheral blood of the recipients supplied T cell receptor repertoires that were compared with those in transplanted livers.

Trimming removed 5 bases from V and 4 bases from J, with 15 bases in between. This CDR3 has 14 amino acids. MiXCR, applied by TCRdb to the reads, yields one record per CDR3 protein. The table shows 15,000 to 20,000 distinct CDR3 sequences, with around 20% occurring only once. Regarding the study as a whole: The authors reported that T cell receptor repertoires inside liver allografts differed from those in peripheral blood.

The source is a human patient who had a liver transplant. Some T cells may have come from the graft donor. This chain uses TRBV12-3 or TRBV12-4 with TRBJ2-7; D gene ambiguous. CDR3 in amino acids: CASSRASGLYEQYF. Here the CDR3 DNA reads TGTGCCAGCAGTCGGGCCTCTGGTTTATACGAGCAGTACTTC.